This T cell receptor beta chain appears in the sequencing data of a study of blood T cell repertoires in COVID-19. Study as a whole: Sources were T cells, B-cell-depleted T cells, or PBMCs; the material itself was cDNA or gDNA.

V lost 6 bases and J 6 bases, leaving 21 bases between the germline ends. CDR1 and CDR2 (germline): KGHSH, LQKENI. This CDR3 contains 16 residues. Assay used: immunoSEQ multiplex PCR; TCRdb lists only in-frame clones, some missing. The profile shows approximately 110,000 clones, more than 80% of them singletons. The sequencing sample was made of peripheral blood. The TCR comes from a human donor in a cohort sampled during active COVID-19. This chain joins TRBV18 and TRBJ1-5, with D maybe TRBD1 (6 bases). In DNA form, the CDR3 reads TGTGCCAGCTCCGAGGCGCCTACAGGGTTATCTCAGCCCCAGCATTTT. Residues: CASSEAPTGLSQPQHF.